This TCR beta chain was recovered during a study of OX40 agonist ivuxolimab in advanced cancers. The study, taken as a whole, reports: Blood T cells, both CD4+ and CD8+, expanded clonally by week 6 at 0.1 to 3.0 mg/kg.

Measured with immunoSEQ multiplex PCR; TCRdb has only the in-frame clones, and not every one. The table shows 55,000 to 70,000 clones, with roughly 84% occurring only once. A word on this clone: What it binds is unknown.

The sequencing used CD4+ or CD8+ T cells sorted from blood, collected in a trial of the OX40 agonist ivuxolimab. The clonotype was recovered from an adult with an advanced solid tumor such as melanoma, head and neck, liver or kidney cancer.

The CDR3 is CASSKGRLRKGFHEQYF. CDR3 coding DNA: TGTGCCAGCAGCAAAGGTCGTCTGAGGAAAGGGTTTCACGAGCAGTACTTC. This sequence joins TRBV21-1 and TRBJ2-7. TRBV21-1 is a pseudogene. The CDR3 runs 17 residues.